This T cell receptor (beta chain) was found in a study of blood T cell repertoires in COVID-19. V dropped 1 base and J dropped 6 bases, with 10 bases sitting between them. The CDR3 covers 14 residues. The germline V gene has CDR1 SGHTA and CDR2 FQGNSA. The method was immunoSEQ multiplex PCR; TCRdb's version includes in-frame clones alone and lacks a portion of them. The sample yields 300,000 to 400,000 clones, around 83% seen once. This sequence originates from a young man with active or convalescent COVID-19. The sample consisted of peripheral blood. The gene calls are TRBV7-2 and TRBJ2-1; no firm D call. The CDR3 nucleotides read TGTGCCAGCAGCTTAGGCGGATCCACCAATGAGCAGTTCTTC. It yields the protein CASSLGGSTNEQFF.